This TCR beta chain originates from a study of OX40 agonist ivuxolimab in advanced cancers. For the study at large: All patients had ivuxolimab intravenously every 2 weeks at 0.01 to 10 mg/kg. A history of anti-PD-1, anti-PD-L1 or anti-CTLA-4 therapy was acceptable, and approximately 40% had some.

Blood samples were obtained at baseline, cycle 4 day 1, and cycle 7 day 1. The method was immunoSEQ multiplex PCR; TCRdb's version includes in-frame clones alone and lacks a portion of them. The data hold around 150,000 clones, with approximately 94% observed a single time. The CDR3 length is 14 residues. The germline gives CDR1 SNHLY, CDR2 FYNNEI. J was trimmed by 2 bases and V by 6 bases; bases with no gene match: 5. The material was CD4+ or CD8+ T cells sorted from blood, obtained in a trial of the OX40 agonist ivuxolimab. V gene TRBV2 combines with J gene TRBJ2-3; 7 bases agree with TRBD2. The clonotype was recovered from an adult with an advanced solid tumor such as melanoma, head and neck, liver or kidney cancer. Written as DNA, the CDR3 is TGTGCCAGCAGCCGGGACTACTACACAGATACGCAGTATTTT. Translating gives CASSRDYYTDTQYF.